These 3 T cell receptor beta chains share one sample of origin, sequenced in a study of long-term antiretroviral therapy in people with HIV (dated by TCRdb to 2021 to 2024). The immunoSEQ hsTCRB v3.0 assay was used at survey level resolution for TRB variable region sequencing. TCRdb took over this immuneACCESS table, retaining in-frame rearrangements with V and J assigned. Such tables are incomplete; in checked studies, under half of the missing clones stem from an unresolved V gene, and the remainder is unexplained. In this sample the table shows 23,000 or so clones, 80% to 95% of which occur a single time. The top ten clonotypes cover around 9.6% of the sample. Specimen: unsorted PBMCs, collected 7.6 years after starting antiretroviral therapy. These receptors originate from a woman between 40 and 55 years old with HIV.

The CDR3 sequence: CASSEGDRFSPLHF. The CDR3 DNA reads as TGTGCCAGCAGTGAAGGAGACAGATTTTCACCCCTCCACTTT. The rearrangement links TRBV2 to TRBJ1-6; weak D call: TRBD1 (5 bases). V was cut by 1 base and J by 9 bases, with 10 bases left in between. CDR3 length: 14 amino acids. Germline CDR1 is SNHLY and CDR2 is FYNNEI.

CDR3: CASSYDRIGTEAFF. The CDR3 DNA follows: TGTGCCAGCAGTTACGACAGGATAGGCACTGAAGCTTTCTTT. The rearrangement joins TRBV6-5 to TRBJ1-1; TRBD1 is a possible D gene (6 bases). The germline gives CDR1 MNHEY, CDR2 SVGAGI. V lost 2 bases and J 4 bases, leaving 11 bases between the germline ends. CDR3 length: 14 residues.

This chain connects TRBV4-3 to TRBJ1-1, with D maybe TRBD1 (6 bases). V was cut by 3 bases and J by 1 base, with 9 bases left in between. The CDR3 length is 14 residues. Per germline, CDR1 LGHNA and CDR2 YSLEER. The CDR3 is CASSHNRENTEAFF. The CDR3 DNA reads as TGCGCCAGCAGCCATAACAGGGAGAACACTGAAGCTTTCTTT.